The 7 T cell receptor beta chains given below trace back to one sample, sequenced in a study of PD-1 blockade in classical Hodgkin lymphoma. Every patient relapsed after autologous stem cell transplantation, and brentuximab vedotin exposure varied. Profiled with immunoSEQ multiplex PCR; TCRdb holds only in-frame clones, not every one. The repertoire consists of 20,000 to 25,000 clones, with approximately 73% occurring once and the leading ten covering approximately 25%. The specimen comprised peripheral blood mononuclear cells (PBMCs), sampled before the second cycle of nivolumab. The receptors stem from a human donor with classical Hodgkin lymphoma.

V is TRBV30 and J is TRBJ1-2, with D perhaps matching TRBD1 (6 bases). This CDR3 is 13 amino acids long. The germline V and J ends were trimmed by 1 base and 4 bases, with 10 bases remaining between them. CDR1 and CDR2 (germline): GTSNPN, SVGIG (reference sequence). The CDR3 region has the DNA TGTGCCTGGAGTGAGGACAGTAGCTATGGCTACACCTTC. It codes for CAWSEDSSYGYTF.

Here the CDR3 reads CATSRAGTGTYEQYF. In DNA, the CDR3 is TGTGCCACCAGCAGAGCCGGGACAGGGACTTACGAGCAGTACTTC. The V and J genes are TRBV15 and TRBJ2-7, with 9 nucleotides matching TRBD1. The V gene's germline CDR1 is LNHNV and CDR2 YYDKDF (reference sequence). V was pared by 1 base and J by 4 bases, with 5 bases of the junction left unmatched. This CDR3 has 15 amino acids. Combining the CDR3 with reference TRBV15 and TRBJ2-7 gives the whole variable domain DAMVIQNPRYQVTQFGKPVTLSCSQTLNHNVMYWYQQKSSQAPKLLFHYYDKDFNNEADTPDNFQSRRPNTSFCFLDIRSPGLGDTAMYLCATSRAGTGTYEQYFGPGTRLTVT.

This clone was seen only a few times. This chain joins TRBV4-1 and TRBJ2-7, with 11 bases aligning to TRBD2. The CDR3 length is 16 residues. Germline V lookup: CDR1 MGHRA, CDR2 YSYEKL. The V segment lost 1 base and the J segment 5 bases; nucleotides outside the gene matches: 7. This CDR3 reads CASSQVLAGAPHEQYF. The CDR3 nucleotides are TGCGCCAGCAGCCAAGTACTAGCGGGAGCGCCCCACGAGCAGTACTTC.

This chain uses TRBV5-1 with TRBJ1-3; TRBD1 is a possible D gene (6 bases). This CDR3 has 13 amino acids. Per the germline V gene, CDR1 is SGHRS and CDR2 is YFSETQ. The V end lost 7 bases, the J end lost 5 bases, and 13 bases lay between the germline ends. CDR3: CASSRDTRNTIYF. The DNA of the CDR3 is TGCGCCAGCTCCCGGGACACCCGAAACACCATATATTTT.

The chain employs TRBV5-1 and TRBJ1-3, with 9 bases lining up with TRBD1. Germline V gives CDR1 SGHRS, CDR2 YFSETQ. The CDR3 is made up of 13 amino acids. Losses at the gene ends were 9 bases for V and 2 bases for J; bases not matched to a gene: 3. The CDR3 bases are TGCGCCACTCGACAGGGGGCTGGAAACACCATATATTTT. Residues: CATRQGAGNTIYF.

In its sample, this clone was seen once. V is TRBV6-1 and J is TRBJ2-3; 7 bases align to TRBD1. The J segment lost 2 bases and the V segment lost 5 bases, leaving 7 bases of the junction unmatched. The CDR3 consists of 15 residues. Germline CDR1 reads MNHNS; CDR2 reads SASEGT. The CDR3 protein is CASSTRGRATDTQYF. The CDR3 nucleotides are TGTGCCAGCAGTACTAGGGGGCGGGCCACAGATACGCAGTATTTT.

In its sample, this clone was seen a few times. The chain employs TRBV18 and TRBJ2-7; D is uncertain. This CDR3 has 12 residues. Germline-derived CDR1 and CDR2 are KGHSH and LQKENI. Trimming took off 2 bases at V and 3 bases at J, with 5 bases between the two ends. The chain's CDR3 is CASSPSRYEQYF. For the CDR3, the DNA is TGTGCCAGCTCACCATCCCGCTACGAGCAGTACTTC. Together with reference TRBV18 and TRBJ2-7, the CDR3 gives the full variable domain: NAGVMQNPRHLVRRRGQEARLRCSPMKGHSHVYWYRQLPEEGLKFMVYLQKENIIDESGMPKERFSAEFPKEGPSILRIQQVVRGDSAAYFCASSPSRYEQYFGPGTRLTVT.